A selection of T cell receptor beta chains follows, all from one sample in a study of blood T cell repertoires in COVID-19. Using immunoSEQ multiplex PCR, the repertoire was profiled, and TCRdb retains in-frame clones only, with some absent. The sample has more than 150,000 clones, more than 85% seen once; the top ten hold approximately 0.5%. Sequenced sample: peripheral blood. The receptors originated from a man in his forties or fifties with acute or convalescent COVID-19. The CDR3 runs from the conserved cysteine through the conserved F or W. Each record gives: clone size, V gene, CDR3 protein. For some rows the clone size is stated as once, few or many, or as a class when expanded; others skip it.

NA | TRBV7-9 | CASSLEGLLGSSPLHF
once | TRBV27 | CASSSTTSGRIDTQYF
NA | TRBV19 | CASTHRFRSGQGNNSPLHF
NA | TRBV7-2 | CASSLRTGTGRTEAFF
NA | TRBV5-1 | CASSLLAGLADSYEQYF
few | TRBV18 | CASSPSGQPYGYTF
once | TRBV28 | CASRSWHQTNYGYTF
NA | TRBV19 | CASSVSGTYLSNQPQHF
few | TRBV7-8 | CASSSGQTATNEKLFF
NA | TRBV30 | CAWSVTGNQPQHF
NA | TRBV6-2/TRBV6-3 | CASSYSGTKETQYF
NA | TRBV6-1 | CASSDRTSGTLYEQYF
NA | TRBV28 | CASSPLTEYHTDTQYF
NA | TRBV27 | CASSYLNAGLAGAGELFF
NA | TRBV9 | CASSVELAGTLNEQFF
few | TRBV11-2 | CASSPEGVRATYNEQFF
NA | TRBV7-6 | CASSLAAGVETQYF
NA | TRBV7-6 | CASSGNRDYPGELFF
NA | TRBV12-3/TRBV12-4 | CASTGQGDGELFF
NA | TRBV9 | CASSVQGIPPLHF
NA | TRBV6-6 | CASISRGYTEAFF
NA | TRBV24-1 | CATRRRDTGELFF
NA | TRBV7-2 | CASSLGTGPQETQYF
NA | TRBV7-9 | CASSTLGSLALVADTQYF
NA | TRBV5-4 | CASSRTSGSYEQYF
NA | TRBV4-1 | CASSQDASGRSGELFF